The 20 T cell receptor beta chains below come from one sample, sequenced in a study of cytomegalovirus exposure and HLA in healthy donors. This table comes from immunoSEQ multiplex PCR, and its TCRdb copy is limited to in-frame clones, with some not included. The table includes more than 200,000 clones, roughly 87% detected once. Sequenced material: PBMCs. These receptors all stem from a woman aged 30 to 39 in good health and CMV-seronegative.

The gene calls are TRBV9 and TRBJ2-3; D gene ambiguous. The germline CDR1 and CDR2 sequences are SGDLS and YYNGEE. The CDR3 runs to 13 residues. The V end was cut by 5 bases, the J end by 3 bases, with 10 bases between. The CDR3 sequence is CASRPAGTDTQYF. DNA for the CDR3: TGTGCCAGCAGGCCGGCCGGGACAGATACGCAGTATTTT.

The V call is TRBV27, the J call TRBJ1-2; 7 bases fit TRBD1. The CDR3 sequence is 15 residues long. V lost 0 bases, J lost 2 bases, and 3 bases stayed unmatched. Germline values: CDR1 MNHEY, CDR2 SMNVEV (reference sequence). The CDR3 region is CASSLSSRGNYGYTF. The DNA for the CDR3 is TGTGCCAGCAGTTTATCGTCCAGGGGGAACTATGGCTACACCTTC.

This clone occurred a few times. This chain links TRBV29-1 with TRBJ2-7; TRBD1 is a possible D gene (5 bases). The length of the CDR3 is 13 residues. With 0 bases removed from V and 3 bases from J, the gap between germline ends came to 9 bases. Looked up from germline, CDR1 is SQVTM and CDR2 is ANQGSEA. The CDR3 here is CSVEDRTNYEQYF. CDR3 DNA sequence: TGCAGCGTTGAAGATCGGACAAACTACGAGCAGTACTTC.

V usage is TRBV6-6 and J usage is TRBJ2-5; TRBD2 might be the D (6 bases). The germline V and J ends were trimmed by 5 bases and 1 base, with 17 bases remaining between them. The germline gives CDR1 MNHNY, CDR2 SVGAGI (reference sequence). This CDR3 spans 16 amino acids. The CDR3 sequence: CASSNLATDFQETQYF. CDR3 DNA: TGTGCCAGCAGTAATCTAGCGACAGATTTCCAAGAGACCCAGTACTTC.

This clone was counted only a few times. The chain has TRBV14 and TRBJ2-7; D gene unclear. Trimming took off 5 bases at V and 4 bases at J, with 15 bases between the two ends. CDR3 size: 14 residues. CDR1 SGHDN and CDR2 FVKESK come from the germline V gene. The CDR3 reads CASSNHPLSYEQYF. The CDR3 DNA is TGTGCCAGCAGCAACCACCCTCTTTCTTACGAGCAGTACTTC.

The V call is TRBV15, the J call TRBJ2-1, with TRBD2 as a possible D gene (5 bases). Germline V gene sequence: CDR1 LNHNV, CDR2 YYDKDF (reference sequence). Trimming shortened V by 0 bases and J by 1 base, and 16 bases separated the two germline ends. The CDR3 sequence is 18 residues long. CDR3 region: CATSRENVPAESYNEQFF. Here the CDR3 DNA reads TGTGCCACCAGCAGAGAGAATGTTCCAGCGGAGTCCTACAATGAGCAGTTCTTC.

CDR3 bases: TGTGCCAGCAGCCAAGCCCTGGATACGCAGTATTTT. Encoded protein: CASSQALDTQYF. The chain links TRBV4-2 to TRBJ2-3; D unresolved. The CDR3 extends over 12 amino acids. V was trimmed by 1 base and J by 6 bases, leaving 5 bases between them. Germline assignment: CDR1 LGHNA and CDR2 YNFKEQ.

This chain connects TRBV7-2 to TRBJ2-3; D is unclear. V dropped 6 bases and J dropped 4 bases, with 8 bases sitting between them. This CDR3 contains 12 residues. Germline-derived CDR1 and CDR2 are SGHTA and FQGNSA. The CDR3 bases are TGTGCCAGCAGAGAGGTGTCAGATACGCAGTATTTT. Residues: CASREVSDTQYF.

The sample holds one count of this clone. This sequence joins TRBV6-1 and TRBJ2-7; 13 nucleotides align to TRBD2. Trimming cost V 6 bases and J 3 bases; bases outside gene matches: 5. Germline CDR1 MNHNS, CDR2 SASEGT. This CDR3 contains 15 residues. The CDR3 sequence: CASSGRTSGSYEQYF. DNA for the CDR3: TGTGCCAGCAGCGGGCGGACTAGCGGGAGCTACGAGCAGTACTTC.

The chain has TRBV12-5 and TRBJ2-7; D remains ambiguous. Per the germline V gene, CDR1 is LGHNT and CDR2 is FRNRAP. The CDR3 spans 12 residues. V lost 9 bases and J lost 7, with 16 bases in between. CDR3 coding DNA: TGTGCTAGGAGACTTCGTGATCATGAGCAGTACTTC. Protein: CARRLRDHEQYF.

The chain employs TRBV2 and TRBJ2-1, with D hard to call. Trimming removed 7 bases from V and 2 bases from J, with 9 bases in between. Germline loops: CDR1 SNHLY, CDR2 FYNNEI. This CDR3 has 13 residues. The CDR3 DNA is TGTGCCAGCACTCACCGGGCCTACAATGAGCAGTTCTTC. It yields the protein CASTHRAYNEQFF.

The V gene is TRBV4-1, the J gene TRBJ2-2; 8 positions match TRBD2. The germline CDR1 and CDR2 sequences are MGHRA and YSYEKL. The CDR3 is 17 residues long. J gave up 5 bases and V 3 bases, and 11 bases lay outside the gene matches. CDR3 nucleotide sequence: TGCGCCAGCAGCCACTCTCGGGCGGGAGGAGGAACCGGGGAGCTGTTTTTT. Protein sequence: CASSHSRAGGGTGELFF.

The CDR3 DNA reads as TGTGCCAGTAACGACTGGATTTCGAACACCGGGGAGCTGTTTTTT. Amino acid sequence: CASNDWISNTGELFF. The chain combines TRBV19 with TRBJ2-2; D is unresolved. Germline CDR1 reads LNHDA; CDR2 reads SQIVND (reference sequence). The ends were cut back, 7 bases at V and 0 bases at J, with 12 bases in the middle. The CDR3 has 15 residues. Variable domain in full (rest from reference TRBV19 and TRBJ2-2): DGGITQSPKYLFRKEGQNVTLSCEQNLNHDAMYWYRQDPGQGLRLIYYSQIVNDFQKGDIAEGYSVSREKKESFPLTVTSAQKNPTAFYLCASNDWISNTGELFFGEGSRLTVL.

This chain links TRBV4-3 with TRBJ2-7, with 7 positions matching TRBD2. The trim removed 4 bases at V and 2 bases at J, leaving 5 bases unmatched. The CDR3 is 14 residues long. Germline V gene lookup returns CDR1 LGHNA and CDR2 YSLEER. CDR3 DNA: TGCGCCAGCAGCCCCGCTAGCGGCGCCTACGAGCAGTACTTC. Its protein is CASSPASGAYEQYF.

The rearrangement uses TRBV29-1 and TRBJ2-5, with 11 bases lining up with TRBD2. The CDR3 sequence is 14 residues long. The V gene's germline CDR1 is SQVTM and CDR2 ANQGSEA. V was pared by 4 bases and J by 7 bases, with 8 bases of the junction left unmatched. The CDR3 bases are TGCAGCGTTGCCACTAGCGGGAGTCCCCGGACCCAGTACTTC. Its translation is CSVATSGSPRTQYF.

V is TRBV19 and J is TRBJ2-7, with a weak D call TRBD1 (6 bases). CDR1 LNHDA and CDR2 SQIVND come from the germline V gene (reference sequence). Trimming shortened V by 3 bases and J by 6 bases, and 18 bases separated the two germline ends. CDR3 size: 15 residues. This chain's CDR3 is CASSIQGQSYSEQYF. CDR3 in DNA: TGTGCCAGTAGTATCCAAGGACAGTCCTACTCCGAGCAGTACTTC.

This clone came up a few times. The J gene is TRBJ2-3, the V gene TRBV19; no firm D call. This CDR3 is 12 amino acids long. CDR1 is LNHDA, CDR2 SQIVND, per germline (reference sequence). With 1 base removed from V and 4 bases from J, the gap between germline ends came to 3 bases. CDR3 sequence (DNA): TGTGCCAGTAGTATAGCGGCAGATACGCAGTATTTT. This translates into CASSIAADTQYF.

The V call is TRBV7-2, the J call TRBJ2-7; a weak D match, TRBD1 (7 bases). Germline V gene sequence: CDR1 SGHTA, CDR2 FQGNSA. This CDR3 has 15 amino acids. Trimming took 5 bases from V and 3 from J, leaving 17 bases between them. The CDR3, as DNA: TGTGCCAGCAGCCGGAACAGGGGAGGAGGCTACGAGCAGTACTTC. This encodes CASSRNRGGGYEQYF.

The rearrangement links TRBV6-1 to TRBJ2-5; D gene uncertain. The CDR3 loop spans 15 amino acids. Trimming pared 0 bases from V and 4 bases from J, leaving 12 bases between. CDR1 and CDR2 from the germline V gene are MNHNS and SASEGT. Written as DNA, the CDR3 is TGTGCCAGCAGTGAAGCCCCGGCCCTGGGAGAGACCCAGTACTTC. Residues: CASSEAPALGETQYF.

The gene calls are TRBV28 and TRBJ2-1, with 8 bases fitting TRBD2. Germline V gene lookup returns CDR1 MDHEN and CDR2 SYDVKM. After removal of 6 bases from V and 7 bases from J, the junction contained 5 bases not matched to a gene. This CDR3 has 13 residues. CDR3 nucleotides: TGTGCCAGCAGGGTACCGGGGGGGAATGAGCAGTTCTTC. Protein sequence: CASRVPGGNEQFF.